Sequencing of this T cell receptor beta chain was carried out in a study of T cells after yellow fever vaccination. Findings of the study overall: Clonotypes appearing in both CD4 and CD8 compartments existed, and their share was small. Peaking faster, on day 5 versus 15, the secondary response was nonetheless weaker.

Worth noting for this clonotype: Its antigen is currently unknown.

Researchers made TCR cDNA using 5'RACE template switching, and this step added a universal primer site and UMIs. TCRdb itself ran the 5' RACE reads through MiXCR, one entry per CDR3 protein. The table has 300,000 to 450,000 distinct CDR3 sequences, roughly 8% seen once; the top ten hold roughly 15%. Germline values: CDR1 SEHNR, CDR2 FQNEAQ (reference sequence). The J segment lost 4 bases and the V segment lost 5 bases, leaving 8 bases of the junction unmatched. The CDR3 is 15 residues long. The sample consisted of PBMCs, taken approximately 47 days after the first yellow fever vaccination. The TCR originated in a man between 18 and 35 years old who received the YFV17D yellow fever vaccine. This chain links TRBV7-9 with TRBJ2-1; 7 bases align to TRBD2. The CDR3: CASSPRDYAYNEQFF. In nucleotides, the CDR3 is TGTGCCAGCAGCCCAAGGGACTATGCGTACAATGAGCAGTTCTTC.